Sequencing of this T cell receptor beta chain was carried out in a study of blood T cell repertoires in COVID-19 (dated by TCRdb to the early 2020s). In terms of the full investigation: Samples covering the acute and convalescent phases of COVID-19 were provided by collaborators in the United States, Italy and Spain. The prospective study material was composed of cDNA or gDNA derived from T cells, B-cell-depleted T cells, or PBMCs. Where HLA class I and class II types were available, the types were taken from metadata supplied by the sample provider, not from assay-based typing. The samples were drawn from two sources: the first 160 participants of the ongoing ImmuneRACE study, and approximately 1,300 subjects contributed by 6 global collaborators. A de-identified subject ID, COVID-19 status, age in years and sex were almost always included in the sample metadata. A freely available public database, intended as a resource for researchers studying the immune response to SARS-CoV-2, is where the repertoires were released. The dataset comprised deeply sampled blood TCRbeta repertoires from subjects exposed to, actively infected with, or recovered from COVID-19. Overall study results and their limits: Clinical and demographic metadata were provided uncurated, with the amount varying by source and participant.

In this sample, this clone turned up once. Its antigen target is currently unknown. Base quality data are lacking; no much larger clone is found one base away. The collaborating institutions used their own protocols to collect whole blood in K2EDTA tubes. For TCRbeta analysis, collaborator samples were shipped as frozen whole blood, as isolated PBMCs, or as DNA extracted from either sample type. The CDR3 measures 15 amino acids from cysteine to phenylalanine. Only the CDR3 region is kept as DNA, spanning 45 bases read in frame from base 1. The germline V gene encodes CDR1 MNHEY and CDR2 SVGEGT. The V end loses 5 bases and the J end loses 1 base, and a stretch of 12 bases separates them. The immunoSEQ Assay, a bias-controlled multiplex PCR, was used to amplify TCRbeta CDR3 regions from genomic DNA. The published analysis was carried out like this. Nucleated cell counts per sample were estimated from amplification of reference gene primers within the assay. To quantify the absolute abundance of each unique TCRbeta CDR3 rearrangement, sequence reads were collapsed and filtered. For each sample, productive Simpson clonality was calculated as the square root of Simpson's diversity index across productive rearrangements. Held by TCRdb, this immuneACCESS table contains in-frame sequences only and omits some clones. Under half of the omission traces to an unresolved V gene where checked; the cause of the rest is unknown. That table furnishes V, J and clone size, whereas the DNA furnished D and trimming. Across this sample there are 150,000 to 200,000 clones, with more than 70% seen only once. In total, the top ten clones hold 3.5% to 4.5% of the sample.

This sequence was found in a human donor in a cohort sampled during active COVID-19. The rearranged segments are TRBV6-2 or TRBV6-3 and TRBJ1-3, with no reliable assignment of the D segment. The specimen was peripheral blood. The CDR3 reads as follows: CASSETPLSGNTIYF. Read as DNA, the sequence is TGTGCCAGCAGTGAGACTCCCCTATCTGGAAACACCATATATTTT.